This T cell receptor (beta chain) was sequenced in a study of tumor and adjacent non-tumor tissue in lung cancer. Concerning this clonotype: Here the CDR3 omits its conserved ending phenylalanine or tryptophan, so a read error is the likely source.

Germline CDR1 reads MGHRA; CDR2 reads YSYEKL. Trimming removed 1 base from V and 7 bases from J, with 16 bases in between. This CDR3 spans 15 amino acids. The library came from three nested PCR rounds adapted from ARM-PCR protocols. TCRdb reprocessed the multiplex PCR reads via MiXCR and lists one record per CDR3 protein. In the table there are about 85,000 distinct CDR3 sequences, around 57% of which are singletons. This sample's RNA came from whole unsorted tissue. The sequenced sample was lung tumor tissue. The receptor was derived from a man aged 65 to 85 with non-small cell lung cancer. This rearrangement joins TRBV4-1 to TRBJ2-5; D gene uncertain. Here the CDR3 DNA reads TGCGCCAGCAGCCAAGTGGTCAGCATGGGTGGGACCCAGTACTTA. Protein product: CASSQVVSMGGTQYL.